The clone carrying this TCR beta chain was observed a handful of times. What it binds is not known. Germline DNA was also extracted, while the blood RNA originated from unsorted whole blood. The sample originates from a study of tumor-infiltrating lymphocytes in primary liver carcinoma. Across the whole study: Donors underwent surgery for histopathologically diagnosed primary liver carcinoma. Tumor stage was T1-T3 N0M0, and tumor size was roughly 4.2 to 10 cm across. Whole-study findings and limits: Overlap in tumor-adjacent and tumor-blood pairs fell below that of tumor region pairs. A significantly higher top-250-clone fraction was found in tumors than in blood (p = 0.039).

TCR beta cDNA was prepared out of 500 ng total RNA by means of a constant-region primer. Slightly modified ARM-PCR served as the procedure for the TCR beta libraries. These libraries came from three rounds of nested multiplex PCR. TRBV1-TRBV30 forward primers and a C-beta reverse primer were used in the first two PCR rounds, which each ran for approximately 11 cycles. MiXCR was run by TCRdb on the multiplex PCR reads, yielding one entry per CDR3 protein. The sample includes hundreds of thousands of distinct CDR3 sequences, more than 55% seen only once; the top ten take about 15%. The junction had 8 bases not matched to a gene; V was cut back by 4 bases and J by 6 bases. The CDR3 loop spans 15 amino acids. CDR1 SGHNT and CDR2 YENEEA come from the germline V gene.

The sequencing input was peripheral blood. This clonotype originated in a woman in her twenties or thirties with primary liver carcinoma and hepatitis B virus infection. The rearrangement uses TRBV11-3 and TRBJ2-2; 7 nucleotides line up with TRBD2. This CDR3 reads CASSSSRGRAGELFF. The DNA for the CDR3 is TGTGCCAGCAGCTCTTCCCGTGGGAGGGCCGGGGAGCTGTTTTTT.